The 3 T cell receptor beta chains in this list originate from one sample, sequenced in a study of T cells after yellow fever vaccination. TCRdb recomputed calls from the 5' RACE reads with MiXCR, one row per CDR3 protein. The table has approximately 600,000 distinct CDR3 sequences, about 12% seen once; the top ten hold 14% to 15%. The sequenced sample was PBMCs, obtained on the day of the yellow fever booster vaccination. The source of these receptors is a man aged 25 to 40 who received the YFV17D yellow fever vaccine.

This clonotype occurred a few times. The DNA of the CDR3 is TGCGCCAGCAGCCTTCAGGGACCTAATTCACCCCTCCACTTT. Translated: CASSLQGPNSPLHF. This sequence joins TRBV5-1 and TRBJ1-6, with a possible D match to TRBD1 (5 bases). CDR3 length equals 14 residues. Deletions cut 4 bases from V and 6 bases from J, with 11 bases between. CDR1 and CDR2 from the germline V gene are SGHRS and YFSETQ.

CDR3 sequence (DNA): TGTGCCAGCAGCGGGCCGGGACAGGGCTACGAGCAGTACTTC. Amino acid sequence: CASSGPGQGYEQYF. This chain links TRBV9 with TRBJ2-7, with 9 bases matching TRBD1. CDR3 length: 14 residues. With V trimmed by 3 bases and J by 3 bases, 4 bases remained unmatched. Germline values: CDR1 SGDLS, CDR2 YYNGEE.

In this sample, this clonotype turned up a few times. J is TRBJ2-2 and V is TRBV9, with 13 bases fitting TRBD2. V trimming: 1 base; J trimming: 8 bases; junction bases outside the gene matches: 5. Germline V gives CDR1 SGDLS, CDR2 YYNGEE. The CDR3 contains 16 residues. In DNA form, the CDR3 reads TGTGCCAGCAGCGTAACTAGCGGGAGGGCCGCGGGGGAGCTGTTTTTT. Its protein is CASSVTSGRAAGELFF. Based on the CDR3 plus reference TRBV9 and TRBJ2-2, the full variable domain is DSGVTQTPKHLITATGQRVTLRCSPRSGDLSVYWYQQSLDQGLQFLIQYYNGEERAKGNILERFSAQQFPDLHSELNLSSLELGDSALYFCASSVTSGRAAGELFFGEGSRLTVL.